The 24 T cell receptor beta chains listed next were all sequenced from one sample in a study of blood T cell repertoires in COVID-19. The method was immunoSEQ multiplex PCR; TCRdb's version includes in-frame clones alone and lacks a portion of them. The sample gives roughly 81,000 clones, under 85% of which show up once; 2.5% to 3.5% is in the top ten. Sequencing input: peripheral blood. The origin of the receptors is an elderly woman with COVID-19, enrolled during active disease.

V gene TRBV30 combines with J gene TRBJ1-6; TRBD1 is a possible D gene (6 bases). Trimming removed 5 bases at V and 7 bases at J, with 24 bases between. Germline CDR1 and CDR2: GTSNPN and SVGIG (reference sequence). The CDR3 extends over 17 amino acids. The CDR3 loop is CAWGAGHPTYSNSPLHF. CDR3 coding DNA: TGTGCCTGGGGAGCGGGACACCCGACCTATTCCAATTCACCCCTCCACTTT.

The chain recombines TRBV5-6 with TRBJ2-7, with 7 positions matching TRBD1. The V gene end was trimmed by 3 bases and the J gene end by 5 bases; junction bases not matched to a gene: 8. The CDR3 totals 14 residues. Germline V gene sequence: CDR1 SGHDT, CDR2 YYEEEE. The CDR3 sequence: CASSSPRQGNEQYF. The CDR3 bases are TGTGCCAGCAGCTCGCCGCGACAGGGCAACGAGCAGTACTTC.

The gene calls are TRBV10-2 and TRBJ1-1; the D is unclear. The V gene lost 6 bases and the J gene lost 7 bases, with 12 bases spanning the gap. The CDR3 sequence is 12 residues long. The germline V gene encodes CDR1 WSHSY and CDR2 SAAADI. CDR3 sequence: CASRSGSLEAFF. In DNA form, the CDR3 reads TGCGCCAGCAGATCAGGATCACTTGAAGCTTTCTTT.

The V call is TRBV7-9, the J call TRBJ2-7; tentatively, D is TRBD1 (5 bases). The V end was cut by 1 base, the J end by 6 bases, with 13 bases between. CDR1 is SEHNR and CDR2 is FQNEAQ in the germline V gene (reference sequence). The CDR3 spans 14 residues. CDR3: CASSLETDPGEQYF. Written as DNA, the CDR3 is TGTGCCAGCAGCTTAGAGACAGATCCCGGCGAGCAGTACTTC.

This clone was recorded a few times. The rearrangement links TRBV10-3 to TRBJ2-2, with TRBD2 matching 8 bases. With 2 bases clipped from V and 0 bases from J, the junction kept 5 bases outside the gene matches. The length of the CDR3 is 17 residues. Germline values: CDR1 ENHRY, CDR2 SYGVKD. CDR3 DNA: TGTGCCATCAGTGAGATCCCGGGGGGGACGAACACCGGGGAGCTGTTTTTT. It specifies CAISEIPGGTNTGELFF.

As DNA, the CDR3 is TGTGCCAGCCGACCAGCGGGAGAATACTACGAGCAGTACTTC. Encoded protein: CASRPAGEYYEQYF. The chain recombines TRBV27 with TRBJ2-7, with 8 bases matching TRBD2. Per the germline V gene, CDR1 is MNHEY and CDR2 is SMNVEV (reference sequence). V shed 8 bases and J 3 bases; nucleotides not matched to a gene: 9. The CDR3 length is 14 residues.

The V call is TRBV7-9, the J call TRBJ1-2, with D possibly TRBD1 on 6 matching bases. Trimming took off 5 bases at V and 2 bases at J, with 12 bases between the two ends. Per germline, CDR1 SEHNR and CDR2 FQNEAQ (reference sequence). The CDR3 loop spans 14 amino acids. CDR3 amino acids: CASSPGQRNYGYTF. The CDR3 coding sequence is TGTGCCAGCAGCCCTGGACAGCGAAACTATGGCTACACCTTC.

This clone was picked up one time. This chain joins TRBV6-5 and TRBJ1-1; TRBD1 is a possible D gene (6 bases). CDR1 and CDR2 (germline): MNHEY, SVGAGI. The CDR3 loop spans 13 amino acids. The V and J ends lost 4 bases and 10 bases respectively, with 16 bases between them. The CDR3, as DNA: TGTGCCAGCAGTTTCCCTATCACAGGGATAGCTTTCTTT. Protein: CASSFPITGIAFF.

This chain links TRBV21-1 with TRBJ2-7; the D call of TRBD2 is as the table states it, not checked on the DNA. TRBV21-1 is deemed a pseudogene. The CDR3 length is 14 residues. The CDR3 loop reads CASSKAPDFYEQYF. The CDR3 DNA sequence: TGTGCCAGCAGCAAAGCCCCGGACTTCTACGAGCAGTACTTC.

The rearrangement uses TRBV28 and TRBJ2-7; 9 bases align to TRBD2. V was clipped by 5 bases and J by 6 bases; unmatched bases: 11. The germline V gene has CDR1 MDHEN and CDR2 SYDVKM. This CDR3 is built from 15 residues. Here the CDR3 DNA reads TGTGCCAGCAGTATCCATAGCGGGAGCATAGGCGAGCAGTACTTC. Protein sequence: CASSIHSGSIGEQYF.

This chain links TRBV29-1 with TRBJ2-1; 7 nucleotides line up with TRBD2. The ends lost 4 bases at V and 7 bases at J; junction bases unmatched: 10. Germline-derived CDR1 and CDR2 are SQVTM and ANQGSEA. The CDR3 extends over 14 amino acids. The CDR3 here is CSVVVASGYNEQFF. Written as DNA, the CDR3 is TGCAGCGTTGTGGTAGCTAGCGGCTATAATGAGCAGTTCTTC.

The chain uses TRBV18 and TRBJ1-6, with D maybe TRBD1 (5 bases). This CDR3 region has 15 residues. Germline values: CDR1 KGHSH, CDR2 LQKENI. V was shortened by 6 bases and J by 12 bases, with 21 bases between the two germline ends. The DNA of the CDR3 is TGTGCCAGCTCTGAGCGGGCCAGGGCGCATGGACCCCTCCACTTT. Protein sequence: CASSERARAHGPLHF.

V gene TRBV7-6 combines with J gene TRBJ1-4; 9 bases are shared with TRBD1. The V and J ends lost 2 bases and 7 bases, in that order; junction bases with no gene match: 8. This CDR3 contains 16 residues. Germline lookup yields CDR1 SGHVS and CDR2 FNYEAQ. The CDR3 sequence is CASSLSRTGVGEKLFF. CDR3 DNA sequence: TGTGCCAGCAGCTTAAGTCGGACAGGGGTGGGTGAAAAACTGTTTTTT.

The V call is TRBV29-1, the J call TRBJ2-3; 7 nucleotides agree with TRBD2. Germline V CDR1 and CDR2: SQVTM, ANQGSEA. V shed 0 bases and J 4 bases; nucleotides not matched to a gene: 1. The CDR3 runs 13 residues. The CDR3 loop reads CSVEEAGADTQYF. The CDR3, as DNA: TGCAGCGTTGAAGAGGCGGGGGCAGATACGCAGTATTTT.

The V and J genes are TRBV3-1 (or the pseudogene TRBV3-2) and TRBJ2-1, with TRBD2 identical over 8 bases. This CDR3 has 13 residues. Germline V CDR1 and CDR2: LGHDT, YNNKEL (reference sequence). V lost 1 base, J lost 15 bases, and 8 bases stayed unmatched. The CDR3 coding sequence is TGTGCCAGCAGCCAAGGGATAGCGGGATCGGGGTTCTTC. Translated, it gives CASSQGIAGSGFF.

CDR3 nucleotide sequence: TGTGCCAGCAGCTTCAGGCCGGGACTAGCGGCCTACGAGCAGTACTTC. Protein: CASSFRPGLAAYEQYF. V and J are TRBV7-2 and TRBJ2-7; TRBD2 matches 11 bases. The CDR3 extends over 16 amino acids. Germline CDR1 reads SGHTA; CDR2 reads FQGNSA. Trimming at V came to 3 bases and at J to 2 bases, leaving 6 bases not matched to a gene.

V and J are TRBV19 and TRBJ2-3, with 12 bases that match TRBD2. The trim removed 6 bases at V and 4 bases at J, leaving 8 bases unmatched. CDR3 length: 16 amino acids. Germline CDR1 and CDR2: LNHDA and SQIVND (reference sequence). CDR3 DNA sequence: TGTGCCAGTAGCCCACTAGCGGGAGGTAGCGCAGATACGCAGTATTTT. This sequence encodes CASSPLAGGSADTQYF. Looking up the rest from reference TRBV19 and TRBJ2-3 gives the full variable domain: DGGITQSPKYLFRKEGQNVTLSCEQNLNHDAMYWYRQDPGQGLRLIYYSQIVNDFQKGDIAEGYSVSREKKESFPLTVTSAQKNPTAFYLCASSPLAGGSADTQYFGPGTRLTVL.

This chain's CDR3 is CASSPGGAGNQPQHF. DNA of the CDR3: TGTGCCAGCTCACCAGGAGGGGCCGGCAATCAGCCCCAGCATTTT. The J gene is TRBJ1-5, the V gene TRBV18, with D possibly matching TRBD1 (5 bases). Trimming cost V 2 bases and J 2 bases, with 10 bases left between them. The germline V gene has CDR1 KGHSH and CDR2 LQKENI. This CDR3 comprises 15 residues.

The J gene is TRBJ2-4, the V gene TRBV10-3; possible D gene TRBD2, 5 bases. Between the trimmed V and J ends, which lost 0 bases and 0 bases, there was a span of 6 bases. From germline, CDR1 is ENHRY and CDR2 SYGVKD. This CDR3 has 15 amino acids. CDR3 nucleotides: TGTGCCATCAGTGAGTCTGGACTAGCCAAAAACATTCAGTACTTC. Translation: CAISESGLAKNIQYF.

The V and J genes are TRBV7-2 and TRBJ2-6, with D possibly being TRBD2 (6 bases). Trimming removed 5 bases at V and 0 bases at J, with 20 bases between. Germline loops: CDR1 SGHTA, CDR2 FQGNSA. CDR3 length equals 19 residues. The CDR3 bases are TGTGCCAGCAGCCCGCGGGGATCTCCGGGCGGCTCTGGGGCCAACGTCCTGACTTTC. It translates to CASSPRGSPGGSGANVLTF.

V gene TRBV29-1 combines with J gene TRBJ1-1; D is unclear. Looked up from germline, CDR1 is SQVTM and CDR2 is ANQGSEA. The CDR3 runs 13 residues. The ends were cut back, 3 bases at V and 4 bases at J, with 12 bases in the middle. CDR3 bases: TGCAGCGTTGACGGCGTCGGAGGCACTGAAGCTTTCTTT. As protein: CSVDGVGGTEAFF.

This clone was counted once. The chain employs TRBV5-1 and TRBJ2-3, with TRBD2 identical over 13 bases. Germline-derived CDR1 and CDR2 are SGHRS and YFSETQ. This CDR3 comprises 18 residues. Trimming cost V 0 bases and J 4 bases; bases outside gene matches: 8. CDR3 in amino acids: CASSLGILAGGSADTQYF. CDR3 in DNA: TGCGCCAGCAGCTTGGGTATACTAGCGGGGGGGTCGGCAGATACGCAGTATTTT.

J is TRBJ1-2 and V is TRBV7-9, with D possibly TRBD1 on 5 matching bases. V was pared by 4 bases and J by 7 bases, with 22 bases between. The CDR3 totals 16 residues. Germline V gene sequence: CDR1 SEHNR, CDR2 FQNEAQ (reference sequence). The CDR3 protein is CASSSTFGGLGTGYTF. Here the CDR3 DNA reads TGTGCCAGCAGCTCAACCTTCGGGGGTCTTGGGACTGGCTACACCTTC.

The V gene is TRBV7-9, the J gene TRBJ2-1; 13 nucleotides line up with TRBD2. Germline values: CDR1 SEHNR, CDR2 FQNEAQ (reference sequence). The CDR3 is made up of 19 amino acids. The ends lost 5 bases at V and 5 bases at J; junction bases unmatched: 15. CDR3 loop: CASSRGGLAGVFPHNEQFF. CDR3 nucleotide sequence: TGTGCCAGCAGCAGGGGAGGACTAGCGGGAGTGTTCCCCCACAATGAGCAGTTCTTC.